The next 14 T cell receptor beta chains were all read from a single sample in a study of control samples from healthy donors and cancer patients (TCRdb year 2020). Library generation was performed with the immunoSEQ multiplex PCR assay. Imported from immuneACCESS, the table was reduced by TCRdb to in-frame sequences with V and J called. These copies leave out some clones; in studies compared against another copy, an unresolved V gene accounts for under half, and the cause of the remainder is not known. The sample yields about 120,000 clones; 75% to 90% were counted once. 1.1% of the sample goes to the ten largest clones. What was sequenced was PBMCs. These receptors originate from a woman aged 45-59 years with colorectal cancer.

This chain uses TRBV29-1 with TRBJ1-1, with unresolved D. V was pared by 0 bases and J by 11 bases, with 13 bases between. CDR1 and CDR2 from the germline V gene are SQVTM and ANQGSEA. The CDR3 totals 12 residues. In nucleotides, the CDR3 is TGCAGCGTTGAAGATCTTGGGCCCGCTGCTTTCTTT. Protein sequence: CSVEDLGPAAFF.

The chain links TRBV7-3 to TRBJ1-5; D is perhaps TRBD1 (6 bases). Trimming removed 5 bases at V and 10 bases at J, with 15 bases between. CDR3 length: 13 amino acids. Germline loops: CDR1 SGHTA, CDR2 FQGTGA. As DNA, the CDR3 is TGTGCCAGCAGCCCCCAGGGGAGAGAACCCCAGCATTTT. It encodes CASSPQGREPQHF.

The count of this clone is one. This chain uses TRBV19 with TRBJ1-2; D might be TRBD1 (6 bases). The CDR3 is 16 amino acids. The germline gives CDR1 LNHDA, CDR2 SQIVND (reference sequence). The V end lost 4 bases, the J end lost 3 bases, and 18 bases lay between the germline ends. The CDR3 region is CASSKGPGGADYGYTF. The CDR3 region has the DNA TGTGCCAGTAGTAAAGGTCCCGGGGGCGCCGACTATGGCTACACCTTC. Full variable domain (rest looked up from reference TRBV19 and TRBJ1-2): DGGITQSPKYLFRKEGQNVTLSCEQNLNHDAMYWYRQDPGQGLRLIYYSQIVNDFQKGDIAEGYSVSREKKESFPLTVTSAQKNPTAFYLCASSKGPGGADYGYTFGSGTRLTVV.

The chain links TRBV11-2 to TRBJ1-4; 8 positions match TRBD1. The CDR3 runs to 13 residues. Germline-derived CDR1 and CDR2 are SGHAT and FQNNGV. The junction had 1 base not matched to a gene; V was cut back by 5 bases and J by 5 bases. The DNA for the CDR3 is TGTGCCAGCAGCCGGGACAGGAATGAAAAACTGTTTTTT. The encoded protein is CASSRDRNEKLFF. Based on the CDR3 plus reference TRBV11-2 and TRBJ1-4, the full variable domain is EAGVAQSPRYKIIEKRQSVAFWCNPISGHATLYWYQQILGQGPKLLIQFQNNGVVDDSQLPKDRFSAERLKGVDSTLKIQPAKLEDSAVYLCASSRDRNEKLFFGSGTQLSVL.

The rearrangement uses TRBV30 and TRBJ1-2; a possible D gene is TRBD1 (5 bases). CDR3 length equals 13 residues. V was pared by 2 bases and J by 3 bases, with 10 bases between. In germline, CDR1 is GTSNPN, CDR2 SVGIG (reference sequence). The CDR3 protein is CAWSLGGDYGYTF. The DNA of the CDR3 is TGTGCCTGGAGTCTGGGGGGTGACTATGGCTACACCTTC.

The chain is built from TRBV6-6 and TRBJ2-1, with D possibly matching TRBD1 (7 bases). Germline assignment: CDR1 MNHNY and CDR2 SVGAGI (reference sequence). V was trimmed by 6 bases and J by 0 bases, leaving 27 bases between them. CDR3 length equals 20 residues. In DNA form, the CDR3 reads TGTGCCAGCAGCAACACCCTAACACCCGCGGGACAGAGCTCCTACAATGAGCAGTTCTTC. Its protein product is CASSNTLTPAGQSSYNEQFF.

The chain has TRBV11-2 and TRBJ2-2; possibly TRBD1 for D (6 bases). The germline gives CDR1 SGHAT, CDR2 FQNNGV. The CDR3 totals 15 residues. V was cut by 5 bases and J by 3 bases, with 13 bases left in between. CDR3 loop: CASSVQGPHTGELFF. As DNA, the CDR3 is TGTGCCAGCAGCGTACAGGGTCCGCACACCGGGGAGCTGTTTTTT. Based on the CDR3 plus reference TRBV11-2 and TRBJ2-2, the full variable domain is EAGVAQSPRYKIIEKRQSVAFWCNPISGHATLYWYQQILGQGPKLLIQFQNNGVVDDSQLPKDRFSAERLKGVDSTLKIQPAKLEDSAVYLCASSVQGPHTGELFFGEGSRLTVL.

The V gene is TRBV28, the J gene TRBJ1-5, with D perhaps TRBD1 (6 bases). Trimming stripped 10 bases from V and 3 bases from J, with 10 bases between. The CDR3 covers 12 residues. Germline CDR1 MDHEN, CDR2 SYDVKM. The CDR3 spells CAITGTNQPQHF. The CDR3, as DNA: TGTGCCATCACAGGGACCAATCAGCCCCAGCATTTT.

This clone was observed a single time. The chain employs TRBV10-3 and TRBJ2-1; 9 nucleotides line up with TRBD2. V lost 0 bases and J lost 5; bases outside the gene matches: 8. Germline V gene sequence: CDR1 ENHRY, CDR2 SYGVKD. CDR3 size: 17 residues. The CDR3, as DNA: TGTGCCATCAGTGAGTCCACGAAAGCGGGGGGCGACAATGAGCAGTTCTTC. Protein sequence: CAISESTKAGGDNEQFF.

The CDR3 DNA reads as TGCAGCGTTGATCCGCAGATAAACACTGAAGCTTTCTTT. Amino acids: CSVDPQINTEAFF. V and J are TRBV29-1 and TRBJ1-1; D call uncertain. The V end was cut by 3 bases, the J end by 2 bases, with 10 bases between. The CDR3 is 13 amino acids. Per germline, CDR1 SQVTM and CDR2 ANQGSEA.

The rearrangement uses TRBV5-6 and TRBJ2-3; either TRBD1 or TRBD2 may supply D (5 bases each). The CDR3 loop spans 14 amino acids. Per the germline V gene, CDR1 is SGHDT and CDR2 is YYEEEE. V was shortened by 4 bases and J by 8 bases, with 17 bases between the two germline ends. CDR3 in DNA: TGTGCCAGCAGCCTCACCAGGGAAGCGGCTACGCAGTATTTT. Its translation is CASSLTREAATQYF.

V is TRBV11-2 and J is TRBJ2-3, with D possibly being TRBD2 (5 bases). The CDR3 is made up of 16 amino acids. Germline lookup yields CDR1 SGHAT and CDR2 FQNNGV. V lost 5 bases and J 0 bases, leaving 15 bases between the germline ends. The CDR3 protein is CASSPNLAVSTDTQYF. The CDR3 bases are TGTGCCAGCAGCCCTAATCTAGCAGTTAGCACAGATACGCAGTATTTT.

With respect to this clone: A junction boundary mismatches the germline segment, possibly from a read error. The rearrangement links TRBV27 to TRBJ1-5; D remains ambiguous. Germline assignment: CDR1 MNHEY and CDR2 SMNVEV (reference sequence). The CDR3 totals 11 residues. As DNA, the CDR3 is TGCCCCGGGGAGCGCAATCAGCCCCAGCATTTT. Translating gives CPGERNQPQHF.

The rearrangement uses TRBV18 and TRBJ1-2; 7 nucleotides align to TRBD1. CDR3 size: 14 residues. Per the germline V gene, CDR1 is KGHSH and CDR2 is LQKENI. Trimming at V came to 6 bases and at J to 2 bases, leaving 6 bases not matched to a gene. CDR3 sequence reads: CASSNRGPNYGYTF. As DNA, the CDR3 is TGTGCCAGCTCCAACAGGGGCCCCAACTATGGCTACACCTTC.